This T cell receptor beta chain stems from a study of cytomegalovirus exposure and HLA in healthy donors. Study in general: Out of 398 genotyped donors, roughly 80% belonged to the Caucasian-associated ancestry cluster.

Study-wide results and limits: Sequencing likely produced, as an artifact, a cluster of highly shared sequence variants. As immune exposure information, only CMV serostatus was available. Most of the TCR beta V segments (in an earlier analysis) were productive either about 90% or about 30% of the time.

Trimming at V came to 2 bases and at J to 5 bases, leaving 12 bases not matched to a gene. The germline gives CDR1 SGHAT, CDR2 FQNNGV. This CDR3 is built from 17 residues. This clone appeared a few times. Its antigen is undetermined. PCR employed 60 Vbeta and 13 Jbeta primers. Data came from immunoSEQ multiplex PCR; TCRdb stores just in-frame clones and leaves some out. The sample records tens of thousands of clones, 70% to 85% being singletons. The sample consisted of PBMCs. The gene calls are TRBV11-2 and TRBJ2-3, with TRBD2 identical over 8 bases. The clonotype was recovered from a man aged 25-40 years in good health and CMV-seronegative. The CDR3 reads CASSLRGGSRSLDTQYF. The DNA for the CDR3 is TGTGCCAGCAGCTTACGGGGGGGGAGCAGATCGTTAGATACGCAGTATTTT.